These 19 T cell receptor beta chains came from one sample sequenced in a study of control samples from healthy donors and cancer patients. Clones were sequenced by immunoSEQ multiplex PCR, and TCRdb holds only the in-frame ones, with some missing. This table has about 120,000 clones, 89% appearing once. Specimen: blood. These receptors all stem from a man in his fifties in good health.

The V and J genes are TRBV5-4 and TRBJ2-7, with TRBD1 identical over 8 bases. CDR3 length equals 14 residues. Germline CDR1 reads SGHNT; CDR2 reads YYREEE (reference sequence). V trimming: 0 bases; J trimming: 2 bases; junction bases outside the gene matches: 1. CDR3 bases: TGTGCCAGCAGCTTGGCAGGGGGCGCCTACGAGCAGTACTTC. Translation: CASSLAGGAYEQYF.

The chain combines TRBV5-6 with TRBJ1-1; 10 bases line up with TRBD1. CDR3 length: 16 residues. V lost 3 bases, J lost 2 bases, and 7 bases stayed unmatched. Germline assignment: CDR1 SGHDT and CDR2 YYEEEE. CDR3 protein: CASSWRGTGENTEAFF. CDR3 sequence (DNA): TGTGCCAGCAGCTGGCGCGGGACAGGGGAAAACACTGAAGCTTTCTTT.

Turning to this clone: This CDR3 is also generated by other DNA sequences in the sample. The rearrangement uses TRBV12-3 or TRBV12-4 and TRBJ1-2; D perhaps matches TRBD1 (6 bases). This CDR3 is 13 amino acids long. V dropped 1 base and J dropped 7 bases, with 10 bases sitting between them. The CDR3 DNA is TGTGCCAGCAGTTTAGGGGGGGCAGGTGGCTACACCTTC. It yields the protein CASSLGGAGGYTF.

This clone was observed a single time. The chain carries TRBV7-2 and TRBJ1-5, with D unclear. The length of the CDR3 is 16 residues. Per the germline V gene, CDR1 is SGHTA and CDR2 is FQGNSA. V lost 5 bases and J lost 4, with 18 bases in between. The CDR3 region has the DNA TGTGCCAGCAGCCCACCTGGCGATACCTTTAATCAGCCCCAGCATTTT. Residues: CASSPPGDTFNQPQHF.

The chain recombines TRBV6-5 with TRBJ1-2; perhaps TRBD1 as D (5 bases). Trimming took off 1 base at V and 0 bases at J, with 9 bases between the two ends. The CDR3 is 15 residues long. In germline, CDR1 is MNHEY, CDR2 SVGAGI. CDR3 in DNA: TGTGCCAGCAGTTACTACGACAGAGCTAACTATGGCTACACCTTC. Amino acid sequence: CASSYYDRANYGYTF.

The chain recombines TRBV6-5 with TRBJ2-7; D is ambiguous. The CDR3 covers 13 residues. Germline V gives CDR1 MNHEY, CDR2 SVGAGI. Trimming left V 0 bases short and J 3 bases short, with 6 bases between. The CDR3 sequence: CASSYSFNYEQYF. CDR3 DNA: TGTGCCAGCAGTTACTCTTTTAACTACGAGCAGTACTTC.

CDR3 amino acids: CASSLRERDSPLHF. In DNA form, the CDR3 reads TGTGCCAGCAGCCTCAGGGAACGCGATTCACCCCTCCACTTT. This chain uses TRBV7-2 with TRBJ1-6, with TRBD1 as a possible D gene (5 bases). The V and J ends lost 5 bases and 8 bases respectively, with 13 bases between them. Germline V lookup: CDR1 SGHTA, CDR2 FQGNSA. The CDR3 loop spans 14 amino acids.

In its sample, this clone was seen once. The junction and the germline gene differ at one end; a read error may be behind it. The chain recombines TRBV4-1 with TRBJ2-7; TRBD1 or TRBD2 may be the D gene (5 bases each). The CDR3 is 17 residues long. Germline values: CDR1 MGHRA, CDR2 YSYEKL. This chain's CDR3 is CASNQGAGGTISYEQYF. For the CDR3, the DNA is TGCGCCAGCAACCAAGGTGCTGGGGGAACCATTTCCTACGAGCAGTACTTC.

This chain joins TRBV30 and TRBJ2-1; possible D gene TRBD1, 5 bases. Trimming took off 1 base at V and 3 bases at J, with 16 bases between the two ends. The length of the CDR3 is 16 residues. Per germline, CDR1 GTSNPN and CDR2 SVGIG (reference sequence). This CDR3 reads CAWSGSGATFYNEQFF. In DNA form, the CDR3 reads TGTGCCTGGAGTGGGTCTGGGGCCACTTTCTACAATGAGCAGTTCTTC.

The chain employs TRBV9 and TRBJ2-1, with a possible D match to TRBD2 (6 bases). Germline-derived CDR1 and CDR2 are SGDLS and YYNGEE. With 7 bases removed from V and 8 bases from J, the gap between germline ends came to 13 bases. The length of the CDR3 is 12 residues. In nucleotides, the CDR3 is TGTGCCAGCGGGCGGGGTAAGGATGAGCAGTTCTTC. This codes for CASGRGKDEQFF.

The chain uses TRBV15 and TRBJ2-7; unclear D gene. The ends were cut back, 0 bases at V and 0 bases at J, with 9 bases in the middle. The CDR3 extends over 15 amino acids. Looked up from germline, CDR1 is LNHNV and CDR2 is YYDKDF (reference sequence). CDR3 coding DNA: TGTGCCACCAGCAGAGATTGGGTCACCTCCTACGAGCAGTACTTC. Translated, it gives CATSRDWVTSYEQYF.

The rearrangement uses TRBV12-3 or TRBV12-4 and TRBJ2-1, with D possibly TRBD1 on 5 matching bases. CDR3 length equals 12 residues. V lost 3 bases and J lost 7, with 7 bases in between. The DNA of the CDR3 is TGTGCCAGCAGTTTCGGACAAAATGAGCAGTTCTTC. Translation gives CASSFGQNEQFF.

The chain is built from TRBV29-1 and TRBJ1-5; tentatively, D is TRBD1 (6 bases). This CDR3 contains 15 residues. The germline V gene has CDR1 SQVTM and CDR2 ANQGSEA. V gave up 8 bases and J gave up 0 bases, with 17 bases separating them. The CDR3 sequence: CSYIRDTFSNQPQHF. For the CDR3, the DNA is TGCAGCTACATCCGGGACACCTTTAGCAATCAGCCCCAGCATTTT.

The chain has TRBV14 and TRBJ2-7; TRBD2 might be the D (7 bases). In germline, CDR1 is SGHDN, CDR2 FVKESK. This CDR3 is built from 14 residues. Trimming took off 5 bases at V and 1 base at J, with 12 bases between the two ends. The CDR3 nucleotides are TGTGCCAGCAGCTGGGGGGGCAGTTCCTACGAGCAGTACTTC. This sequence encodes CASSWGGSSYEQYF.

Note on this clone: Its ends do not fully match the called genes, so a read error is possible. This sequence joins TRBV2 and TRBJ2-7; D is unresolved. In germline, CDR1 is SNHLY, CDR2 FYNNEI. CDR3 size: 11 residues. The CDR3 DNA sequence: TGTGCCAGCAGTCAAGCGCACGAGCAGTACTTC. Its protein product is CASSQAHEQYF.

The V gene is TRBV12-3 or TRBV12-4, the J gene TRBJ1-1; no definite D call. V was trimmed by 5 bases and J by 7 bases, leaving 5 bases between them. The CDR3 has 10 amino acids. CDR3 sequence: CASSTDEAFF. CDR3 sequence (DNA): TGTGCCAGCAGTACCGATGAAGCTTTCTTT.

The CDR3 DNA reads as TGCGCCAGCAGTCGACAGGGAACTGGGGCCAACGTCCTGACTTTC. Translation: CASSRQGTGANVLTF. The gene calls are TRBV5-1 and TRBJ2-6; 7 bases fit TRBD1. The CDR3 contains 15 residues. The ends lost 5 bases at V and 2 bases at J; junction bases unmatched: 4. Germline V gene lookup returns CDR1 SGHRS and CDR2 YFSETQ. Complete variable domain (other parts from reference TRBV5-1 and TRBJ2-6): KAGVTQTPRYLIKTRGQQVTLSCSPISGHRSVSWYQQTPGQGLQFLFEYFSETQRNKGNFPGRFSGRQFSNSRSEMNVSTLELGDSALYLCASSRQGTGANVLTFGAGSRLTVL.

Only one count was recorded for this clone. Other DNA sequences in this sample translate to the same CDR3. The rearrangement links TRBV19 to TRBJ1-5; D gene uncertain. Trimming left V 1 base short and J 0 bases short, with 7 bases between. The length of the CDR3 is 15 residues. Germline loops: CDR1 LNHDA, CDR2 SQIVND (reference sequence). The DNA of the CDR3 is TGTGCCAGTAGTATAGCCGGGGATAGCAATCAGCCCCAGCATTTT. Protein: CASSIAGDSNQPQHF.

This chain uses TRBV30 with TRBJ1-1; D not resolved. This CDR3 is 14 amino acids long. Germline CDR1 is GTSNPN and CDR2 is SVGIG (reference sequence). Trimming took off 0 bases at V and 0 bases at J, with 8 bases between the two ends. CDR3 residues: CAWSVRGLNTEAFF. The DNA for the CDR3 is TGTGCCTGGAGTGTGCGGGGATTGAACACTGAAGCTTTCTTT.